The rows below give T cell receptor beta chains drawn from one sample of a study of patients and donors after allogeneic stem cell transplantation. In TCRdb, the RT-PCR reads were re-called with MiXCR into one record per CDR3 protein. The table includes some 880,000 distinct CDR3 sequences, 18% detected once. Sequences were obtained from blood, either unsorted or a sorted T cell fraction (not recorded which). The receptors come from a human donor who was either an allogeneic HSCT recipient or a stem cell or donor lymphocyte infusion donor (not recorded which). It is not recorded whose cells these are; they may come from a transplant donor. Both conserved end residues are part of each CDR3.

j_call v_call cdr3_aa
TRBJ2-1 TRBV6-1 CASSQISGGLYEQFF
TRBJ1-1 TRBV6-2/TRBV6-3 CASTPGRSEAFF
TRBJ1-6 TRBV7-8 CASSLAGYGNSPLHF
TRBJ1-1 TRBV19 CASKGHRNTEAFF
TRBJ2-3 TRBV24-1 CATSDPTSGRLTDTQYF
TRBJ2-3 TRBV5-1 CASSRSLAGGPVDTQYF
TRBJ1-6 TRBV19 CASSMGRQHNSPLHF
TRBJ1-1 TRBV5-1 CASSRTGEGAEAFF
TRBJ2-7 TRBV20-1 CRGGAGPYEQYF
TRBJ1-4 TRBV4-2 CASSQGVEKLFF
TRBJ2-1 TRBV6-2/TRBV6-3 CASKGRSSEQFF
TRBJ2-2 TRBV10-3 CAIREGSGELFF
TRBJ1-2 TRBV12-3/TRBV12-4 CASSLNTGGSNYGYTF
TRBJ2-1 TRBV5-1 CASSQGQGTNEQFF
TRBJ1-4 TRBV9 CASSVGSTEEKLFF
TRBJ2-6 TRBV29-1 CSVGDSGANVLTF
TRBJ2-3 TRBV2 CASSDRALEYGTQYF
TRBJ2-5 TRBV20-1 CSAAGTSGKETQYF
TRBJ2-5 TRBV20-1 CSAMRGELQETQYF
TRBJ2-5 TRBV6-1 CASNVAGGLETQYF
TRBJ1-2 TRBV21-1 CASSKAKDGYTF
TRBJ1-2 TRBV12-3/TRBV12-4 CASSLTGGRGYTF
TRBJ1-6 TRBV27 CASSLGTVFSYNSPLHF
TRBJ2-5 TRBV12-3/TRBV12-4 CASSWGLAGGETQYF
TRBJ2-7 TRBV5-6 CASSFRGTSYEQYF
TRBJ1-4 TRBV30 CAWSGGTGDEKLFF
TRBJ2-7 TRBV7-3 CASSFGGPGEVSYEQYF
TRBJ1-2 TRBV20-1 CSARDAQGGNYGYTF
TRBJ2-1 TRBV9 CASSDSTAGGLYNEQFF
TRBJ2-7 TRBV6-2/TRBV6-3 CASRTDSFGYEQYF
TRBJ2-3 TRBV10-3 CAISEPRVYTQYF
TRBJ1-6 TRBV6-2/TRBV6-3 CASLPSGIYNSPLHF
TRBJ2-6 TRBV7-9 CASSFNRGAGANVLTF
TRBJ1-2 TRBV4-2 CASSQAGQGEDGYTF
TRBJ2-3 TRBV3-1 CASSQGSGASTDTQYF
TRBJ2-7 TRBV6-1 CASISRGVLNEQYF
TRBJ1-1 TRBV13 CASSKTTGNTEAFF
TRBJ1-4 TRBV5-1 CASSPRDRGNEKLFF
TRBJ1-1 TRBV6-5 CWQGPAFF
TRBJ2-5 TRBV5-6 CASRLAGEEETQYF
TRBJ2-1 TRBV20-1 CSAGSFSSYNEQFF
TRBJ2-1 TRBV24-1 CATSDFPGGLSYNEQFF
TRBJ2-1 TRBV12-3/TRBV12-4 CASQGDRTYNEQFF
TRBJ2-7 TRBV28 CASSARGLGNRF
TRBJ1-2 TRBV7-2 CASSTPPAIGYTF
TRBJ2-7 TRBV7-9 CASSLGLPSDEQYF
TRBJ2-1 TRBV2 CASSPWGGGGHNEQFF
TRBJ2-3 TRBV4-3 CASSQGVITDTQYF
TRBJ1-1 TRBV6-5 CASSYPAENTEAFF
TRBJ1-2 TRBV6-5 CASSYSFPPRGYTF
TRBJ2-1 TRBV18 CASSPGTKVHEQFF
TRBJ2-7 TRBV18 CASSPSFSYEQYF
TRBJ2-3 TRBV5-1 CASSLDRAGDTQYF
TRBJ2-2 TRBV15 CATSRTQGANTGELFF
TRBJ2-1 TRBV24-1 CATSDFPSGSTYNEQFF